This note documents a single T cell receptor beta chain sequence. Its antigen is not known. Profiling relied on immunoSEQ multiplex PCR, and the TCRdb table lists in-frame clones only, not all of them. The sample holds some 120,000 clones, roughly nine tenths seen once. This CDR3 is built from 15 residues. V lost 4 bases and J lost 0; bases outside the gene matches: 5. From germline, CDR1 is SEHNR and CDR2 FQNEAQ (reference sequence). The source of the sample is a study of T cell responses to AZD1222 COVID-19 vaccine. Regarding the study as a whole: Mostly white British, mostly female donors; authors suggested clonal diversity may be underestimated. Spike was spanned by vaccine-associated CD4 TCRs, with dominance at 160-218 and 743-854. Seropositive AZD1222 recipients at baseline numbered only 5 or 6. Nearly half of spike-specific TCRs reportedly go after variant regions that carry no mutations.

The TCR sequence derives from an adult in good health. This chain joins TRBV7-9 and TRBJ2-7, with TRBD1 identical over 8 bases. Sequenced here: peripheral blood, sampled on day 0 of AZD1222 vaccination. As DNA, the CDR3 is TGTGCCAGCAGCTCGGGACAGGCAATCTCCTACGAGCAGTACTTC. As protein: CASSSGQAISYEQYF.